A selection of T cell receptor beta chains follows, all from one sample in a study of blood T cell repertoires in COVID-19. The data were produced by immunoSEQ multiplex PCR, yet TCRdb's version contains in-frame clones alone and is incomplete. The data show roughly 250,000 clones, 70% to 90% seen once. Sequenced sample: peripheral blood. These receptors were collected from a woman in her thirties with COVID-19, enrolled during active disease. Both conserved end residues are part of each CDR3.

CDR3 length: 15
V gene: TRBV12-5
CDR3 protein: CASGHLGTAQETQYF

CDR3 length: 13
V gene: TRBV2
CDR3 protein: CASSDRSGNTIYF

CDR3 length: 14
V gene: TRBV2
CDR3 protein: CASSTGQGADTQYF

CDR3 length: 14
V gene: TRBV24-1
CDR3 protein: CATSDSGGNQPQHF

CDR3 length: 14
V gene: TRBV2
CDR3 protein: CASSEWTTFGEQYF

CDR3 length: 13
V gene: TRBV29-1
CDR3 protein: CSVAPGDQETQYF

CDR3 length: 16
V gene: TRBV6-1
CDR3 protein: CASSEREELSSYEQYF

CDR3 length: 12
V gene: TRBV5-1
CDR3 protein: CASKAGLTEAFF

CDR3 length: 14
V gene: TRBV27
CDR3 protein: CASSLSTVSQPQHF

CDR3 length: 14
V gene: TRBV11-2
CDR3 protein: CASSLEEGNTEAFF

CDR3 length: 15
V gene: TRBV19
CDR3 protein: CASSITAYSNQPQHF

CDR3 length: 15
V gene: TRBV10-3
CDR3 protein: CAISFSDRGGSEAFF

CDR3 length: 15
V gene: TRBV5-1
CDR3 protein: CASRPGTDYSYEQYF

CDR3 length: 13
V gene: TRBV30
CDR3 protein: CAYGDSSGNTIYF

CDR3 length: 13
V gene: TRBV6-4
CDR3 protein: CASSTQVTGELFF

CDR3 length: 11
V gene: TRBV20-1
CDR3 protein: CSASGFGTQYF

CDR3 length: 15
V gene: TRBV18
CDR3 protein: CASSPRTGRAQPQHF

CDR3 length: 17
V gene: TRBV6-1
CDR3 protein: CASSEVGGYLGNTEAFF

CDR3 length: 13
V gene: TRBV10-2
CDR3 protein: CASNTLAGESQYF

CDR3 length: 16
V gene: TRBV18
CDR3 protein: CASSPPDRPSGNTIYF

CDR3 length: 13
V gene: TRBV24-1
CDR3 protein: CATSSRGAYEQYF

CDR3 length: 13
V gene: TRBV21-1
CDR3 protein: CASSLERDYEQYF